The 31 T cell receptor beta chains reported below all come from one sample, sequenced in a study of type 1 regulatory T cells. Their antigens remain unidentified. One entry per CDR3 protein results from TCRdb running MiXCR on the reads. The table shows approximately 42,000 distinct CDR3 sequences, with 12% occurring only once. The source material was cultured non-Tr1 T cells, either the whole culture or a sorted T cell fraction (not recorded which). Receptors originate from a human donor in good health.

This clonotype was recorded at least ten times. This chain uses TRBV12-3 or TRBV12-4 with TRBJ2-3; 12 bases match TRBD2. CDR3 length equals 17 residues. V shed 2 bases and J 0 bases; nucleotides not matched to a gene: 3. DNA of the CDR3: TGTGCCAGCAGTTTAAGGACTAGCGGGGCTAGCACAGATACGCAGTATTTT. Residues: CASSLRTSGASTDTQYF.

The table lists this clonotype with many counts. J is TRBJ2-1 and V is TRBV18, with 7 bases lining up with TRBD2. Losses at the gene ends were 0 bases for V and 6 bases for J; bases not matched to a gene: 8. The germline gives CDR1 KGHSH, CDR2 LQKENI. This CDR3 is 16 amino acids long. The CDR3 protein is CASSPPGGSASNEQFF. The CDR3 DNA sequence: TGTGCCAGCTCACCACCTGGCGGGAGTGCGTCCAATGAGCAGTTCTTC.

Only a few counts were recorded for this clonotype. The J gene is TRBJ2-5, the V gene TRBV28, with a tentative D call TRBD1 (6 bases). Trimming removed 6 bases at V and 3 bases at J, with 20 bases between. Germline V lookup: CDR1 MDHEN, CDR2 SYDVKM. This CDR3 is built from 16 residues. The CDR3 DNA follows: TGTGCCAGCAGCCTCCTTTTGGGGGCTAGGAAAGAGACCCAGTACTTC. Amino acid sequence: CASSLLLGARKETQYF.

In this sample, this clonotype turned up a few times. The chain has TRBV7-3 and TRBJ2-1; 10 positions agree with TRBD2. The CDR3 loop spans 14 amino acids. Germline CDR1 reads SGHTA; CDR2 reads FQGTGA. Trimming at V came to 3 bases and at J to 8 bases, leaving 4 bases not matched to a gene. This CDR3 is CASSFGLADDEQFF. CDR3 bases: TGTGCCAGCAGCTTTGGACTAGCGGATGATGAGCAGTTCTTC.

In regard to this clonotype: One end of the junction varies from germline; a read error may be responsible. The gene calls are TRBV7-6 and TRBJ1-5; TRBD1 agrees at 12 bases. Germline V gene data show CDR1 as SGHVS and CDR2 as FNYEAQ. This CDR3 spans 14 amino acids. CDR3 residues: CAGSPGTGGRAQHF. CDR3 DNA sequence: TGTGCCGGCAGCCCCGGGACAGGGGGCCGGGCCCAGCATTTT.

Many counts were recorded for this clonotype. The chain links TRBV10-3 to TRBJ2-1, with a tentative D call TRBD2 (5 bases). This CDR3 spans 14 amino acids. V lost 10 bases and J lost 4, with 17 bases in between. Germline V lookup: CDR1 ENHRY, CDR2 SYGVKD. The CDR3 reads CATTHGEIYNEQFF. In nucleotides, the CDR3 is TGTGCCACCACCCACGGGGAAATATACAATGAGCAGTTCTTC.

This clonotype was detected ten times or more. This chain links TRBV6-6 with TRBJ2-7; D tentatively fits TRBD1 or TRBD2 (5 bases each). V dropped 4 bases and J dropped 4 bases, with 14 bases sitting between them. The CDR3 has 14 residues. Per germline, CDR1 MNHNY and CDR2 SVGAGI (reference sequence). For the CDR3, the DNA is TGTGCCAGCAGTTCCTTGGGACCAGCATACGAGCAGTACTTC. Translation: CASSSLGPAYEQYF.

This clonotype is deemed medium-sized. The rearrangement joins TRBV5-6 to TRBJ2-3; D gene ambiguous. Germline-derived CDR1 and CDR2 are SGHDT and YYEEEE. The CDR3 contains 13 residues. V was shortened by 2 bases and J by 1 base, with 5 bases between the two germline ends. CDR3 sequence reads: CASSFPGTDTQYF. In DNA form, the CDR3 reads TGTGCCAGCAGCTTCCCAGGCACAGATACGCAGTATTTT.

In regard to this clonotype: A read error may explain this, as a much larger clone is one base away. V is TRBV12-3 or TRBV12-4 and J is TRBJ2-7, with D hard to call. The CDR3 spans 12 residues. This CDR3 is CASGFGSYEQYF. The DNA of the CDR3 is TGTGCCAGCGGTTTTGGCTCCTACGAGCAGTACTTC.

This clonotype has ten or more counts. The chain combines TRBV19 with TRBJ2-1, with D unclear. With 5 bases removed from V and 8 bases from J, the gap between germline ends came to 13 bases. Per the germline V gene, CDR1 is LNHDA and CDR2 is SQIVND (reference sequence). The CDR3 loop spans 13 amino acids. This chain's CDR3 is CASSLRLSHEQFF. The CDR3 bases are TGTGCCAGTAGTCTTCGACTCTCCCATGAGCAGTTCTTC.

This clonotype has a count of ten or more. The chain recombines TRBV7-3 with TRBJ2-5; D not resolved. The germline CDR1 and CDR2 sequences are SGHTA and FQGTGA. The ends were cut back, 1 base at V and 4 bases at J, with 7 bases in the middle. The CDR3 is made up of 13 amino acids. Here the CDR3 reads CASSLKWGETQYF. CDR3 sequence (DNA): TGTGCCAGCAGCTTAAAGTGGGGAGAGACCCAGTACTTC.

This clonotype was detected only a few times. The chain combines TRBV12-3 or TRBV12-4 with TRBJ2-3; 7 nucleotides line up with TRBD2. V lost 2 bases, J lost 8 bases, and 4 bases stayed unmatched. This CDR3 region has 13 residues. Here the CDR3 reads CASSLRREPTQYF. In nucleotides, the CDR3 is TGTGCCAGCAGTTTAAGGCGGGAGCCTACGCAGTATTTT.

The table lists this clonotype with many counts. This rearrangement joins TRBV20-1 to TRBJ2-1, with 11 bases lining up with TRBD2. Germline lookup yields CDR1 DFQATT and CDR2 SNEGSKA (reference sequence). There are 13 residues in the CDR3. The J segment lost 7 bases and the V segment lost 6 bases, leaving 5 bases of the junction unmatched. In DNA, the CDR3 is TGCAGTGCGCTAGCGGGAGGAACAAATGAGCAGTTCTTC. This gives the protein CSALAGGTNEQFF.

The V and J genes are TRBV30 and TRBJ2-7; D perhaps matches TRBD2 (6 bases). CDR3 length: 13 amino acids. With 1 base removed from V and 2 bases from J, the gap between germline ends came to 9 bases. Looked up from germline, CDR1 is GTSNPN and CDR2 is SVGIG (reference sequence). DNA of the CDR3: TGTGCCTGGAGTGGCGGGACCACCTACGAGCAGTACTTC. Translation: CAWSGGTTYEQYF. Full variable domain (remainder filled in from reference TRBV30 and TRBJ2-7): SQTIHQWPATLVQPVGSPLSLECTVEGTSNPNLYWYRQAAGRGLQLLFYSVGIGQISSEVPQNLSASRPQDRQFILSSKKLLLSDSGFYLCAWSGGTTYEQYFGPGTRLTVT.

The rearrangement links TRBV18 to TRBJ2-5; D unclear. The V gene's germline CDR1 is KGHSH and CDR2 LQKENI. Trimming took 5 bases from V and 0 from J, leaving 16 bases between them. The CDR3 covers 16 residues. CDR3 sequence: CASSLGRRVYQETQYF. CDR3 sequence (DNA): TGTGCCAGCTCATTGGGCCGCCGCGTATACCAAGAGACCCAGTACTTC.

Details on this clonotype: One end of the junction fails to match germline, which may point to a read error. This chain links TRBV6-4 with TRBJ2-3; TRBD2 aligns across 11 bases. The length of the CDR3 is 18 residues. CDR1 is MRHNA and CDR2 is SNTAGT in the germline V gene. The CDR3 DNA is TGTGCCGGCAGTGACCCATCGACTAGCGGGGAACCCCCAGATACGCAGTATTTT. Its translation is CAGSDPSTSGEPPDTQYF.

The chain recombines TRBV12-3 or TRBV12-4 with TRBJ2-1; TRBD1 is a possible D gene (6 bases). Trimming removed 4 bases from V and 10 bases from J, with 11 bases in between. The CDR3 spans 12 residues. The CDR3 sequence is CASSWGRGEQFF. CDR3 coding DNA: TGTGCCAGCAGTTGGGGGCGAGGCGAGCAGTTCTTC.

The chain couples TRBV20-1 to TRBJ1-6; 9 nucleotides match TRBD1. The V gene end was trimmed by 6 bases and the J gene end by 14 bases; junction bases not matched to a gene: 11. The CDR3 spans 13 residues. The germline V gene has CDR1 DFQATT and CDR2 SNEGSKA (reference sequence). The CDR3 protein is CSAYRDRDMALHF. The CDR3 DNA follows: TGCAGTGCATACCGGGACAGGGACATGGCCCTCCACTTT.

This clonotype has ten or more counts. The chain is built from TRBV12-3 or TRBV12-4 and TRBJ1-1, with D perhaps matching TRBD1 (5 bases). Trimming took off 3 bases at V and 4 bases at J, with 18 bases between the two ends. This CDR3 is 16 amino acids long. CDR3 residues: CASSFDVAGRITEAFF. Here the CDR3 DNA reads TGTGCCAGCAGTTTCGATGTTGCAGGGCGCATCACTGAAGCTTTCTTT.

This clonotype has a single count. A read error is possible here, since a much larger clone lies one base away. This sequence joins TRBV7-8 and TRBJ1-2; 7 bases map to TRBD1. The CDR3 covers 14 residues. Trimming at V came to 6 bases and at J to 1 base, leaving 5 bases not matched to a gene. CDR1 is SGHVS, CDR2 FQNEAQ, per germline. Here the CDR3 DNA reads TGTGCCAGCAGAAGATACAGGGGTAACTATGGCTACACCTTC. Its protein is CASRRYRGNYGYTF.

This clonotype was detected ten times or more. This chain's CDR3 is CASSSTLSGNTIYF. For the CDR3, the DNA is TGTGCCAGCAGTTCAACCCTCTCTGGAAACACCATATATTTT. The V gene is TRBV27, the J gene TRBJ1-3; D gene uncertain. The CDR3 spans 14 residues. CDR1 is MNHEY and CDR2 is SMNVEV in the germline V gene (reference sequence). Trimming took 4 bases from V and 0 from J, leaving 7 bases between them.

The sample holds a few counts of this clonotype. The gene calls are TRBV2 and TRBJ1-2; unclear D gene. Germline-derived CDR1 and CDR2 are SNHLY and FYNNEI. Trimming left V 4 bases short and J 4 bases short, with 10 bases between. This CDR3 is built from 13 residues. CDR3 coding DNA: TGTGCCAGCAGTGCAGAGACAACCTATGGCTACACCTTC. Its translation is CASSAETTYGYTF.

This clonotype was observed at least ten times. The gene calls are TRBV5-1 and TRBJ2-5; D remains ambiguous. Germline V gene data show CDR1 as SGHRS and CDR2 as YFSETQ. Trimming pared 5 bases from V and 1 base from J, leaving 9 bases between. The CDR3 spans 13 residues. This CDR3 is CASSGPAQETQYF. In nucleotides, the CDR3 is TGCGCCAGCAGTGGTCCGGCCCAAGAGACCCAGTACTTC.

This clonotype was detected many times. The rearrangement joins TRBV25-1 to TRBJ2-7, with D hard to call. Per the germline V gene, CDR1 is MGHDK and CDR2 is SYGVNS. The CDR3 has 11 residues. V lost 3 bases to trimming and J lost 3 bases, with 3 bases between them. The CDR3 sequence: CASSEGYEQYF. The CDR3 nucleotides are TGTGCCAGCAGTGAGGGCTACGAGCAGTACTTC.

The gene calls are TRBV5-1 and TRBJ2-7; TRBD1 matches 10 bases. The CDR3 contains 17 residues. With V trimmed by 4 bases and J by 0 bases, 10 bases remained unmatched. The germline V gene has CDR1 SGHRS and CDR2 YFSETQ. The CDR3 here is CASSLIARDRGSYEQYF. The CDR3 nucleotides read TGCGCCAGCAGCCTCATCGCCCGGGACAGGGGCTCCTACGAGCAGTACTTC. Together with reference TRBV5-1 and TRBJ2-7, the CDR3 gives the full variable domain: KAGVTQTPRYLIKTRGQQVTLSCSPISGHRSVSWYQQTPGQGLQFLFEYFSETQRNKGNFPGRFSGRQFSNSRSEMNVSTLELGDSALYLCASSLIARDRGSYEQYFGPGTRLTVT.

V gene TRBV18 combines with J gene TRBJ1-1; 7 nucleotides agree with TRBD1. Germline-derived CDR1 and CDR2 are KGHSH and LQKENI. This CDR3 region has 15 residues. The V gene end was trimmed by 1 base and the J gene end by 0 bases; junction bases not matched to a gene: 2. DNA of the CDR3: TGTGCCAGCTCACCACAGGGACAGTTGAACACTGAAGCTTTCTTT. Protein: CASSPQGQLNTEAFF.

The sample holds many counts of this clonotype. V gene TRBV5-8 combines with J gene TRBJ2-1; D may be TRBD1 or TRBD2 (5 bases each). The CDR3 contains 13 residues. The germline V gene has CDR1 SGHTS and CDR2 YDEGEE. The V gene lost 1 base and the J gene lost 15 bases, with 17 bases spanning the gap. CDR3 coding DNA: TGTGCCAGCAGCTTGAGTCTCGGGGTTAGGGGGTTCTTC. Protein sequence: CASSLSLGVRGFF.

The chain combines TRBV9 with TRBJ2-1, with 14 bases identical to TRBD2. The germline V gene encodes CDR1 SGDLS and CDR2 YYNGEE. The CDR3 has 18 residues. V trimming: 0 bases; J trimming: 10 bases; junction bases outside the gene matches: 12. CDR3 protein: CASSVDSSGLAGVKEQFF. CDR3 nucleotide sequence: TGTGCCAGCAGCGTAGATTCTTCGGGACTAGCGGGAGTAAAGGAGCAGTTCTTC. The full variable domain, its missing parts supplied by reference TRBV9 and TRBJ2-1, is DSGVTQTPKHLITATGQRVTLRCSPRSGDLSVYWYQQSLDQGLQFLIQYYNGEERAKGNILERFSAQQFPDLHSELNLSSLELGDSALYFCASSVDSSGLAGVKEQFFGPGTRLTVL.

This clonotype was counted only a few times. The J gene is TRBJ1-4, the V gene TRBV7-2; 7 bases are shared with TRBD1. The CDR3 runs to 15 residues. V dropped 6 bases and J dropped 2; count of bases not matched to a gene: 6. The germline gives CDR1 SGHTA, CDR2 FQGNSA. CDR3 bases: TGTGCCAGCAGGCCTCAACAGGGGACTAATGAAAAACTGTTTTTT. Its protein is CASRPQQGTNEKLFF.

The rearrangement joins TRBV20-1 to TRBJ2-3, with D possibly TRBD1 on 6 matching bases. V dropped 5 bases and J dropped 4 bases, with 19 bases sitting between them. Germline loops: CDR1 DFQATT, CDR2 SNEGSKA (reference sequence). The CDR3 has 15 amino acids. The CDR3 DNA reads as TGCAGTGCTCCTTACTCCCCTACAGGGTCAGATACGCAGTATTTT. Translation gives CSAPYSPTGSDTQYF.

This clonotype has only a few counts. A much larger clone differs from this one at a single base, so this may be a read error. The chain joins TRBV7-2 to TRBJ2-3; TRBD2 is a possible D gene (5 bases). Germline V gene lookup returns CDR1 SGHTA and CDR2 FQGNSA. V was clipped by 3 bases and J by 1 base, with 5 bases between them. CDR3 length: 13 amino acids. CDR3 residues: CASSFGGTDTQYF. As DNA, the CDR3 is TGTGCCAGCAGCTTCGGGGGCACAGATACGCAGTATTTT.